Presented here are 25 T cell receptor beta chains from one specimen sequenced in a study of blood T cells in healthy people across ages (dated by TCRdb to about 2015). Library creation used 5' RACE. Sequenced on an Illumina HiSeq 2500. A second roughly 6 to 12 cycle PCR used a sample-barcoded 5' primer and a J-beta primer mix. Clones were called with MiXCR by TCRdb after fastp trimmed the public reads at Q25, and only in-frame beta chains were retained. Each entry merges the rows of one CDR3 protein and shows their most common DNA and genes. This sample holds some 1 million distinct CDR3 sequences; more than 35% were observed only once. The ten most abundant clones make up about 19% of the sample. Sequenced: blood. The receptors here all came from a woman in her sixties in good health.

In this sample, this clonotype turned up a few times. The genes are TRBV10-3 and TRBJ1-1, with a possible D match to TRBD1 (6 bases). CDR1 and CDR2 (germline): ENHRY, SYGVKD. The CDR3 extends over 15 amino acids. Trimming stripped 3 bases from V and 1 base from J, with 12 bases between. The CDR3 bases are TGTGCCATCAGTGAACGGGGGCGCGGGAACACTGAAGCTTTCTTT. Amino acid sequence: CAISERGRGNTEAFF.

This clonotype has a handful of counts. The V gene is TRBV12-5, the J gene TRBJ2-5, with 12 nucleotides matching TRBD1. The J call may be wrong; the DNA end is better matched by TRBJ2-7. The CDR3 is 17 amino acids. Germline-derived CDR1 and CDR2 are LGHNT and FRNRAP. The CDR3 is CASGDDTWDRGRDEQYF. In nucleotides, the CDR3 is TGTGCTAGTGGCGACGATACCTGGGACAGGGGGCGCGACGAGCAGTACTTC.

This chain links TRBV28 with TRBJ2-1; TRBD2 agrees at 7 bases. This CDR3 spans 16 amino acids. Germline CDR1 is MDHEN and CDR2 is SYDVKM. Losses at the gene ends were 6 bases for V and 3 bases for J; bases not matched to a gene: 11. DNA for the CDR3: TGTGCCAGCAGCCTGGGAGGGGCAGGGAACTACAATGAGCAGTTCTTC. This gives the protein CASSLGGAGNYNEQFF.

This clonotype showed up just a few times. This chain uses TRBV20-1 with TRBJ2-4; 13 nucleotides line up with TRBD2. The DNA end lines up better with TRBJ2-7; the J call may be wrong. This CDR3 comprises 18 residues. CDR1 is DFQATT and CDR2 is SNEGSKA in the germline V gene (reference sequence). The CDR3, as DNA: TGCAGTGCTAGAGATCATCGGGCGACTAGCGGGAGGCCTTTCGAGCAGTACTTC. It translates to CSARDHRATSGRPFEQYF.

This chain connects TRBV20-1 to TRBJ2-5; no reliable D call. Germline lookup yields CDR1 DFQATT and CDR2 SNEGSKA (reference sequence). The CDR3 consists of 12 residues. Trimming removed 3 bases from V and 9 bases from J, with 14 bases in between. CDR3 sequence: CSASSWTSAQYF. The DNA of the CDR3 is TGCAGTGCTAGTTCGTGGACCTCGGCCCAGTACTTC.

This clonotype was counted many times. V usage is TRBV28 and J usage is TRBJ2-7, with 9 bases matching TRBD1. Germline assignment: CDR1 MDHEN and CDR2 SYDVKM. The V and J ends lost 2 bases and 1 base, in that order; junction bases with no gene match: 3. CDR3 length: 15 amino acids. For the CDR3, the DNA is TGTGCCAGCAGTTTAGACAGGGGGTGGTCCTACGAGCAGTACTTC. Translated, it gives CASSLDRGWSYEQYF.

This clonotype was seen a handful of times. J is TRBJ2-3 and V is TRBV7-3; D gene unclear. The V end was cut by 2 bases, the J end by 1 base, with 10 bases between. The CDR3 runs 15 residues. CDR1 and CDR2 from the germline V gene are SGHTA and FQGTGA. In DNA, the CDR3 is TGTGCCAGCAGCTTAGAAGGGTTGGGCACAGATACGCAGTATTTT. Residues: CASSLEGLGTDTQYF.

The chain couples TRBV4-2 to TRBJ2-7, with a tentative D call TRBD2 (6 bases). V was trimmed by 5 bases and J by 2 bases, leaving 16 bases between them. From germline, CDR1 is LGHNA and CDR2 YNFKEQ. CDR3 length: 15 residues. CDR3: CASSIVKEGPYEQYF. The CDR3, as DNA: TGTGCCAGCAGCATAGTGAAGGAGGGCCCCTACGAGCAGTACTTC.

Written as DNA, the CDR3 is TGTGCCAGCAGCCTGCTCACCTCAATTGGGGGGACAGATACGCAGTATTTT. Protein sequence: CASSLLTSIGGTDTQYF. V usage is TRBV7-2 and J usage is TRBJ2-3; maybe TRBD2 (6 bases). The CDR3 spans 17 residues. The germline V and J ends were trimmed by 5 bases and 3 bases, with 21 bases remaining between them. The V gene's germline CDR1 is SGHTA and CDR2 FQGNSA.

V gene TRBV29-1 combines with J gene TRBJ2-7, with a weak D call TRBD2 (6 bases). The V gene lost 7 bases and the J gene lost 7 bases, with 20 bases spanning the gap. Per the germline V gene, CDR1 is SQVTM and CDR2 is ANQGSEA. This CDR3 comprises 13 residues. The CDR3 DNA is TGCAGCGGTGTTTCCGGGGGAGGAGGGGAGCAGTACTTC. It yields the protein CSGVSGGGGEQYF.

The chain recombines TRBV3-1 with TRBJ2-4; 11 nucleotides align to TRBD2. The J call may be mistaken, given a closer DNA end match to TRBJ2-7. The CDR3 extends over 18 amino acids. Per germline, CDR1 LGHDT and CDR2 YNNKEL (reference sequence). CDR3 sequence: CASSPIPPTSGIGIEQYF. The DNA of the CDR3 is TGTGCCAGCAGCCCTATACCCCCGACTAGCGGGATCGGTATCGAGCAGTACTTC.

At least ten counts were recorded for this clonotype. The chain links TRBV7-2 to TRBJ2-3; D remains ambiguous. CDR3 length: 12 residues. Germline V gene sequence: CDR1 SGHTA, CDR2 FQGNSA. Trimming pared 2 bases from V and 4 bases from J, leaving 4 bases between. CDR3 sequence: CASSLRPDTQYF. The CDR3 nucleotides are TGTGCCAGCAGCTTAAGGCCAGATACGCAGTATTTT.

The chain carries TRBV11-1 and TRBJ2-4; 7 bases map to TRBD1. V dropped 5 bases and J dropped 1; count of bases not matched to a gene: 8. Looked up from germline, CDR1 is SGHAT and CDR2 is FQDESV (reference sequence). The CDR3 loop spans 16 amino acids. The CDR3 coding sequence is TGTGCCAGCAGCGGGAAGGGGGCACGGGCCAAAAACATTCAGTACTTC. It yields the protein CASSGKGARAKNIQYF.

The chain has TRBV6-1 and TRBJ2-5, with TRBD1 matching over 9 bases. Trimming took 6 bases from V and 7 from J; bases not matched to a gene: 9. The CDR3 length is 14 residues. Germline CDR1 is MNHNS and CDR2 is SASEGT. Here the CDR3 DNA reads TGTGCCAGCAGCCACTTGGGACAGGGTGGGACCCAGTACTTC. Its translation is CASSHLGQGGTQYF.

The chain recombines TRBV28 with TRBJ2-7; D call uncertain. The CDR3 has 14 residues. Germline assignment: CDR1 MDHEN and CDR2 SYDVKM. Trimming took off 5 bases at V and 2 bases at J, with 13 bases between the two ends. The CDR3 DNA reads TGTGCCAGCAGTCCCACGGACCGTCCCTACGAGCAGTACTTC. It translates to CASSPTDRPYEQYF.

The chain is built from TRBV18 and TRBJ2-3; D is undetermined. Germline V gene sequence: CDR1 KGHSH, CDR2 LQKENI. The CDR3 is 12 residues long. V lost 6 bases to trimming and J lost 4 bases, with 8 bases between them. This CDR3 reads CASSADSDTQYF. The CDR3 bases are TGTGCCAGCTCGGCAGACTCAGATACGCAGTATTTT.

This clonotype was detected many times. This chain joins TRBV29-1 and TRBJ2-7, with D possibly matching TRBD1 (6 bases). Deletions cut 4 bases from V and 6 bases from J, with 13 bases between. The length of the CDR3 is 12 residues. Per germline, CDR1 SQVTM and CDR2 ANQGSEA. CDR3 region: CSVVQGSGEQYF. The DNA of the CDR3 is TGCAGCGTTGTACAGGGCAGCGGCGAGCAGTACTTC.

The V and J genes are TRBV18 and TRBJ2-5; possibly TRBD1 or TRBD2 for D (6 bases each). CDR3 length equals 15 residues. CDR1 is KGHSH, CDR2 LQKENI, per germline. V shed 2 bases and J shed 3 bases, with 13 bases lying between them. CDR3 protein: CASSPTGADKETQYF. In nucleotides, the CDR3 is TGTGCCAGCTCACCAACGGGGGCTGATAAAGAGACCCAGTACTTC.

The chain combines TRBV9 with TRBJ2-2, with D uncertain. Between the trimmed V and J ends, which lost 0 bases and 8 bases, there was a span of 8 bases. CDR3 size: 13 residues. Germline CDR1 and CDR2: SGDLS and YYNGEE. The CDR3, as DNA: TGTGCCAGCAGCGTAGGTGACGATGGGGAGCTGTTTTTT. Translating it yields CASSVGDDGELFF.

The chain employs TRBV2 and TRBJ2-3; TRBD1 or TRBD2 may be the D gene (5 bases each). V was clipped by 8 bases and J by 5 bases, with 17 bases between them. The CDR3 extends over 14 amino acids. The V gene's germline CDR1 is SNHLY and CDR2 FYNNEI. CDR3 sequence reads: CASGHRRYGDTQYF. CDR3 coding DNA: TGTGCCAGCGGACACAGGAGGTATGGAGATACGCAGTATTTT.

This clonotype was detected only a few times. This chain connects TRBV10-3 to TRBJ2-1; 7 bases line up with TRBD2. J lost 7 bases, V lost 2 bases, and 8 bases had no gene match. The CDR3 is 15 residues long. The germline V gene encodes CDR1 ENHRY and CDR2 SYGVKD. The CDR3 region has the DNA TGTGCCATCAGTGAGGGGGAGGGTTTAAGGAATGAGCAGTTCTTC. This sequence encodes CAISEGEGLRNEQFF.

This clonotype was seen only once. The chain employs TRBV12-3 or TRBV12-4 and TRBJ2-2; D gene uncertain. The CDR3 loop spans 16 amino acids. V dropped 3 bases and J dropped 0 bases, with 11 bases sitting between them. The CDR3 DNA follows: TGTGCCAGCAGTTTTAGAGAAACCGCGAACACCGGGGAGCTGTTTTTT. It specifies CASSFRETANTGELFF.

This clonotype was counted a single time. V and J are TRBV12-3 or TRBV12-4 and TRBJ2-7, with 7 bases fitting TRBD2. CDR3 length equals 17 residues. Trimming cost V 1 base and J 1 base; bases outside gene matches: 10. The DNA of the CDR3 is TGTGCCAGCAGTTTAGTGGGAATAGCGGGCACTTCCTACGAGCAGTACTTC. Its translation is CASSLVGIAGTSYEQYF.

This clonotype was detected a few times. Here the CDR3 DNA reads TGTGCCCACGGGGGACTAGCTGCCAATGAGCAGTTCTTC. Translated, it gives CAHGGLAANEQFF. The genes are TRBV6-2 or TRBV6-3 and TRBJ2-1, with TRBD2 matching 9 bases. The CDR3 runs to 13 residues. The J segment lost 6 bases and the V segment lost 11 bases, leaving 8 bases of the junction unmatched. Germline-derived CDR1 and CDR2 are MNHEY and SVGEGT.

This clonotype was observed at least ten times. The chain is built from TRBV12-3 or TRBV12-4 and TRBJ2-7; the D is unclear. The CDR3 spans 12 residues. The V end lost 2 bases, the J end lost 3 bases, and 5 bases lay between the germline ends. The CDR3 region is CASSLLSYEQYF. In DNA, the CDR3 is TGTGCCAGCAGTTTACTCAGCTACGAGCAGTACTTC.